The 22 T cell receptor beta chains given below trace back to one sample, sequenced in a study of blood T cell repertoires in COVID-19. The assay was immunoSEQ multiplex PCR, and TCRdb's table has in-frame clones only and misses some. The sample contains approximately 68,000 clones, roughly 87% of which appear only once. Sample: peripheral blood. The receptors shown here come from a human donor in a cohort sampled during active COVID-19.

This chain uses TRBV5-1 with TRBJ1-2; 8 bases agree with TRBD1. Germline V CDR1 and CDR2: SGHRS, YFSETQ. The CDR3 is 15 residues long. Germline trimming cut 0 bases from V and 4 bases from J; bases unmatched to any gene: 5. The CDR3 loop reads CASSLAGGYGYGYTF. CDR3 coding DNA: TGCGCCAGCAGCTTGGCAGGGGGCTACGGCTATGGCTACACCTTC.

This clone was counted only a few times. This chain links TRBV12-3 or TRBV12-4 with TRBJ1-1; TRBD1 might be the D (5 bases). CDR3 length equals 13 residues. V was cut by 2 bases and J by 5 bases, with 9 bases left in between. The CDR3 DNA reads as TGTGCCAGCAGTTTACAGGGAAGAACTGAAGCTTTCTTT. Translated: CASSLQGRTEAFF.

This rearrangement joins TRBV10-2 to TRBJ2-1, with D possibly TRBD2 on 6 matching bases. The CDR3 covers 15 residues. Germline V lookup: CDR1 WSHSY, CDR2 SAAADI. Trimming removed 7 bases at V and 10 bases at J, with 23 bases between. CDR3 residues: CASTNQGLALGEQFF. The CDR3 bases are TGCGCCAGCACTAACCAGGGACTGGCGTTAGGAGAGCAGTTCTTC.

V and J are TRBV4-2 and TRBJ2-7, with 7 bases matching TRBD1. Germline V lookup: CDR1 LGHNA, CDR2 YNFKEQ. J was trimmed by 2 bases and V by 0 bases; bases with no gene match: 4. This CDR3 region has 15 residues. CDR3 sequence: CASSQEQGPPYEQYF. CDR3 nucleotide sequence: TGTGCCAGCAGCCAAGAACAGGGGCCTCCCTACGAGCAGTACTTC.

This rearrangement joins TRBV12-3 or TRBV12-4 to TRBJ2-7; tentative D call: TRBD1 (6 bases). The CDR3 covers 13 residues. Trimming pared 6 bases from V and 2 bases from J, leaving 11 bases between. The CDR3 reads CASSTGTAYEQYF. The CDR3 coding sequence is TGTGCCAGCAGCACAGGGACCGCCTACGAGCAGTACTTC.

The rearrangement joins TRBV5-6 to TRBJ2-7; tentatively, D is TRBD2 (6 bases). Trimming removed 4 bases at V and 2 bases at J, with 16 bases between. The germline CDR1 and CDR2 sequences are SGHDT and YYEEEE. This CDR3 contains 15 residues. CDR3 DNA sequence: TGTGCCAGCAGCCGAGGTTCCGGGGGTACCTACGAGCAGTACTTC. The encoded protein is CASSRGSGGTYEQYF.

The chain combines TRBV4-2 with TRBJ1-2; D may be TRBD1 (6 bases). CDR1 is LGHNA and CDR2 is YNFKEQ in the germline V gene. The length of the CDR3 is 15 residues. The V end was cut by 3 bases, the J end by 7 bases, with 18 bases between. Here the CDR3 DNA reads TGTGCCAGCAGCCAGGATTTACAGGGCCAGGGTGGCTACACCTTC. Translation gives CASSQDLQGQGGYTF.

V is TRBV5-7 and J is TRBJ2-2; 7 bases agree with TRBD2. TRBV5-7 is flagged as an ORF with uncertain function. The CDR3 sequence is 17 residues long. V trimming: 3 bases; J trimming: 0 bases; junction bases outside the gene matches: 8. This CDR3 is CASSSPSGAANTGELFF. The CDR3 DNA sequence: TGTGCCAGCAGCTCGCCTAGCGGAGCCGCGAACACCGGGGAGCTGTTTTTT.

This chain uses TRBV4-1 with TRBJ1-4, with 9 nucleotides matching TRBD1. CDR1 MGHRA and CDR2 YSYEKL come from the germline V gene. The ends lost 2 bases at V and 6 bases at J; junction bases unmatched: 7. This CDR3 region has 16 residues. CDR3 in amino acids: CASSQSGTGSYEKLFF. CDR3 bases: TGCGCCAGCAGCCAATCCGGGACAGGGTCATATGAAAAACTGTTTTTT.

The chain joins TRBV4-2 to TRBJ1-1; D gene ambiguous. Trimming left V 6 bases short and J 4 bases short, with 18 bases between. Germline V gene data show CDR1 as LGHNA and CDR2 as YNFKEQ. The CDR3 runs 15 residues. In DNA, the CDR3 is TGTGCCAGCAGGCCTGAACGGGAGAGAGGCACTGAAGCTTTCTTT. This translates into CASRPERERGTEAFF.

The chain combines TRBV5-5 with TRBJ1-4; D is uncertain. The germline V gene has CDR1 SGHKS and CDR2 YYEKEE (reference sequence). V lost 7 bases, J lost 7 bases, and 23 bases lay in between. This CDR3 contains 16 residues. The CDR3 DNA reads as TGTGCCAGCCGGGTCTCGAGGGCTGGGATCGGTGAAAAACTGTTTTTT. Its protein is CASRVSRAGIGEKLFF.

This clone was seen a few times. The chain uses TRBV7-9 and TRBJ2-1; perhaps TRBD2 as D (5 bases). Trimming removed 5 bases from V and 2 bases from J, with 13 bases in between. This CDR3 region has 15 residues. Germline V gives CDR1 SEHNR, CDR2 FQNEAQ (reference sequence). The CDR3 DNA sequence: TGTGCCAGCAGCCTCAAGCGGAATCCCTACAATGAGCAGTTCTTC. Translating it yields CASSLKRNPYNEQFF.

This chain links TRBV6-2 or TRBV6-3 with TRBJ2-7; possible D gene TRBD2, 5 bases. CDR1 and CDR2 from the germline V gene are MNHEY and SVGEGT. The V gene lost 6 bases and the J gene lost 0 bases, with 12 bases spanning the gap. The CDR3 length is 14 residues. The CDR3 DNA sequence: TGTGCCAGCAGCTTGACTGGGAGCTCCTACGAGCAGTACTTC. Encoded protein: CASSLTGSSYEQYF.

The chain has TRBV7-9 and TRBJ1-2; tentative D call: TRBD1 (5 bases). CDR3 length: 15 amino acids. Trimming took off 6 bases at V and 1 base at J, with 15 bases between the two ends. CDR1 SEHNR and CDR2 FQNEAQ come from the germline V gene (reference sequence). The DNA of the CDR3 is TGTGCCAGCAGGCTCGAATTGGGGGGTAACTATGGCTACACCTTC. The encoded protein is CASRLELGGNYGYTF.

The chain carries TRBV5-1 and TRBJ1-1, with a tentative D call TRBD1 (6 bases). CDR1 is SGHRS and CDR2 is YFSETQ in the germline V gene. Trimming pared 7 bases from V and 1 base from J, leaving 11 bases between. The CDR3 is 13 residues long. CDR3 sequence (DNA): TGCGCCAGCCTCGGACAGCCGAACACTGAAGCTTTCTTT. Its protein is CASLGQPNTEAFF.

J is TRBJ2-7 and V is TRBV6-5; TRBD1 aligns across 9 bases. The germline CDR1 and CDR2 sequences are MNHEY and SVGAGI. V trimming: 6 bases; J trimming: 2 bases; junction bases outside the gene matches: 5. The CDR3 consists of 14 residues. As DNA, the CDR3 is TGTGCCAGCAGCCCCGGGACAGGGCCCTACGAGCAGTACTTC. This encodes CASSPGTGPYEQYF.

The V call is TRBV4-3, the J call TRBJ2-7; possible D gene TRBD2, 6 bases. This CDR3 has 14 residues. Germline V gene data show CDR1 as LGHNA and CDR2 as YSLEER. With 4 bases removed from V and 6 bases from J, the gap between germline ends came to 16 bases. For the CDR3, the DNA is TGCGCCAGCAGCCCCGAAGGGCTAGCGCTCGAGCAGTACTTC. This codes for CASSPEGLALEQYF.

The chain has TRBV10-2 and TRBJ1-5; 8 positions agree with TRBD1. This CDR3 is built from 13 residues. The ends lost 6 bases at V and 7 bases at J; junction bases unmatched: 5. The V gene's germline CDR1 is WSHSY and CDR2 SAAADI. The CDR3 sequence: CASSLGQGQPQHF. Written as DNA, the CDR3 is TGCGCCAGCAGCCTCGGACAGGGCCAGCCCCAGCATTTT.

The chain joins TRBV3-1 (or the pseudogene TRBV3-2) to TRBJ2-7, with D maybe TRBD2 (5 bases). Trimming took off 1 base at V and 4 bases at J, with 11 bases between the two ends. This CDR3 has 14 amino acids. Germline V lookup: CDR1 LGHDT, CDR2 YNNKEL (reference sequence). CDR3: CASSQGPGGYEQYF. The CDR3 DNA sequence: TGTGCCAGCAGCCAAGGGCCTGGAGGTTACGAGCAGTACTTC.

This sequence joins TRBV3-1 (or the pseudogene TRBV3-2) and TRBJ2-3; D is perhaps TRBD2 (6 bases). V lost 4 bases and J 0 bases, leaving 14 bases between the germline ends. The CDR3 totals 16 residues. Germline V gives CDR1 LGHDT, CDR2 YNNKEL (reference sequence). CDR3 coding DNA: TGTGCCAGCAGCCCATCGGGGGACTTTAGCACAGATACGCAGTATTTT. It is translated as CASSPSGDFSTDTQYF.

This chain joins TRBV12-3 or TRBV12-4 and TRBJ1-1; D possibly corresponds to TRBD1 (6 bases). The CDR3 runs to 13 residues. The V end was cut by 5 bases, the J end by 5 bases, with 12 bases between. CDR3 sequence reads: CASSTQGWTEAFF. For the CDR3, the DNA is TGTGCCAGCAGTACACAGGGATGGACTGAAGCTTTCTTT.

This clone occurred a few times. The CDR3 sequence: CASSSSSYNSPLHF. As DNA, the CDR3 is TGTGCCAGCAGTTCGAGCTCCTATAATTCACCCCTCCACTTT. The rearrangement links TRBV6-6 to TRBJ1-6, with D uncertain. Deletions cut 4 bases from V and 0 bases from J, with 4 bases between. The CDR3 runs 14 residues. Germline V gene data show CDR1 as MNHNY and CDR2 as SVGAGI (reference sequence).